This T cell receptor beta chain was recorded in a study of blood T cell repertoires in COVID-19. Study-wide context: Acute and convalescent COVID-19 samples came from the United States, Italy and Spain.

V was pared by 10 bases and J by 4 bases, with 7 bases of the junction left unmatched. CDR1 is ENHRY, CDR2 SYGVKD, per germline. This CDR3 region has 13 residues. Source study methods: Counts of nucleated cells, estimated from reference gene primer amplification, were obtained. Here immunoSEQ multiplex PCR was the method, and the copy in TCRdb shows in-frame clones only, minus some. V and J calls and clone size are copied from that table; D and trimming were computed from the DNA. The sample includes approximately 19,000 clones, about 81% of them seen just once. Material for sequencing was peripheral blood. The rearrangement links TRBV10-3 to TRBJ1-1; 9 bases align to TRBD1. The sequence derives from a man aged 60-69 years with acute or convalescent COVID-19. CDR3 sequence: CATGTGLGTEAFF. Written as DNA, the CDR3 is TGTGCCACCGGGACAGGGCTGGGCACTGAAGCTTTCTTT.